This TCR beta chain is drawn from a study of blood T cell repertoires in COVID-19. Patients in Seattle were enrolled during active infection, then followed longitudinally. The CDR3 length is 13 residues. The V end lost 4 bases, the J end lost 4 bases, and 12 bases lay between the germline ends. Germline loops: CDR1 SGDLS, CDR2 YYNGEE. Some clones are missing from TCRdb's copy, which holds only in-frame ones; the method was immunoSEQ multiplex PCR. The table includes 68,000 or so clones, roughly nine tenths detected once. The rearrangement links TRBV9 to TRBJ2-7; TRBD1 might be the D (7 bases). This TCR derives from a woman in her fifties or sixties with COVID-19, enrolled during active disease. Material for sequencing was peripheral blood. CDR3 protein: CASSPTGRYEQYF. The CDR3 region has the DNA TGTGCCAGCAGCCCGACAGGGAGGTACGAGCAGTACTTC. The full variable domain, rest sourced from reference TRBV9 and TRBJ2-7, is DSGVTQTPKHLITATGQRVTLRCSPRSGDLSVYWYQQSLDQGLQFLIQYYNGEERAKGNILERFSAQQFPDLHSELNLSSLELGDSALYFCASSPTGRYEQYFGPGTRLTVT.